The clone carrying this TCR beta chain was seen a few times. The record originates from a study of blood T cell repertoires in COVID-19. Turning to the study itself: Whether acute or convalescent, the COVID-19 samples came from the United States, Italy and Spain. T cells, B-cell-depleted T cells, or PBMCs supplied cDNA or gDNA.

As processed by the authors: It was from reference gene primer amplification that nucleated cell counts were estimated. Method: immunoSEQ multiplex PCR; TCRdb's copy keeps in-frame clones and lacks some. V and J calls and clone size follow that table, whereas D and trimming were derived from the DNA. The sample contains around 57,000 clones, approximately 90% of which appear only once. This CDR3 is 16 amino acids long. V lost 0 bases and J lost 1; bases outside the gene matches: 7. From germline, CDR1 is SGHKS and CDR2 YYEKEE (reference sequence). This TCR was recovered from a human donor with active COVID-19. The donor label of this sample is uncertain. This chain joins TRBV5-5 and TRBJ2-7, with 7 nucleotides matching TRBD1. The specimen sequenced was peripheral blood. In DNA, the CDR3 is TGTGCCAGCAGCTTGGTAAACTGGGACAGATCCTACGAGCAGTACTTC. It yields the protein CASSLVNWDRSYEQYF.